The source of this T cell receptor (beta chain) is a study of OX40 agonist ivuxolimab in advanced cancers. The CDR3 extends over 14 amino acids. The junction had 3 bases not matched to a gene; V was cut back by 4 bases and J by 5 bases. The germline gives CDR1 LNHDA, CDR2 SQIVND (reference sequence). TCRdb keeps only in-frame clones here, not all; method: immunoSEQ multiplex PCR. The sample lists some 67,000 clones; 85% were seen once. The V and J genes are TRBV19 and TRBJ2-5; 11 nucleotides match TRBD2. This receptor was taken from an adult with an advanced solid tumor such as melanoma, head and neck, liver or kidney cancer. The sample was CD4+ or CD8+ T cells sorted from blood, taken in a trial of the OX40 agonist ivuxolimab. The CDR3 nucleotides are TGTGCCAGTAGTAATCTAGCGGGAGGTGAGACCCAGTACTTC. Translating it yields CASSNLAGGETQYF.